The source of this T cell receptor (beta chain) is a study of control samples from healthy donors and cancer patients (TCRdb year 2020). Concerning this clone itself: Its antigen has not been determined. No qualities accompany the bases; no much larger clone lies one base away.

Library preparation was by the immunoSEQ multiplex PCR assay. TCRdb obtained this table from immuneACCESS and retained in-frame rearrangements with V and J assigned. These tables miss some clones; where compared with another copy, unresolved V genes account for less than half of the shortfall, and the remainder is unexplained. In this sample the table shows some 39,000 clones, about four fifths of which occur a single time. Under 25% of the sample is taken by the ten largest. CDR1 and CDR2 were assigned from the germline V gene as SGHRS and YFSETQ. Measured from the cysteine to the phenylalanine, the CDR3 is 14 residues long. The kept DNA is CDR3 alone, 42 bases in frame from the first base. Trimming at the junction amounts to 3 bases on V and 6 bases on J, and the germline ends lie 16 bases apart.

This receptor chain uses TRBV5-1 and TRBJ2-7; the D gene is perhaps TRBD1, from 6 matching bases. This receptor was taken from a woman aged 60-70 years with lung cancer. Sequencing used PBMCs. CDR3 reads: CASSWGQEGLEQYF. The nucleotides read TGCGCCAGCAGCTGGGGGCAAGAGGGCCTCGAGCAGTACTTC.